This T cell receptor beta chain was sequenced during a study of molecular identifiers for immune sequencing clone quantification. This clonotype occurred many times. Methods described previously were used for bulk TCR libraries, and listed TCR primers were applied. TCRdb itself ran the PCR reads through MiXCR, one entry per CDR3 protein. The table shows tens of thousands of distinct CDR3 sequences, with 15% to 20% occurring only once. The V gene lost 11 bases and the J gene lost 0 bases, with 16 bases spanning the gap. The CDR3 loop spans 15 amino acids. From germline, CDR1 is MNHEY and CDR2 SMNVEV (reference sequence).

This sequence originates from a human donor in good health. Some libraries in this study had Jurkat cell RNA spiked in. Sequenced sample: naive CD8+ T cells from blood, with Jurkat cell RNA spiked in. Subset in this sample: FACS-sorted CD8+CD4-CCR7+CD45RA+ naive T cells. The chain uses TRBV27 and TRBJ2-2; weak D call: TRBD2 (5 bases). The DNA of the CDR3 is TGTGCCTCGAAGCCGCTAGCAGCGAACACCGGGGAGCTGTTTTTT. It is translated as CASKPLAANTGELFF.